Below, 30 T cell receptor beta chains from the same sample are listed, as sequenced in a study of blood T cell repertoires in COVID-19. Measured with immunoSEQ multiplex PCR; TCRdb has only the in-frame clones, and not every one. This sample has about 88,000 clones, with 87% found just once. The sequencing input was peripheral blood. The source is a male donor with acute or convalescent COVID-19.

This rearrangement joins TRBV27 to TRBJ2-7, with 8 bases aligning to TRBD1. Trimming cost V 6 bases and J 7 bases; bases outside gene matches: 14. CDR1 and CDR2 (germline): MNHEY, SMNVEV (reference sequence). The CDR3 is 15 residues long. The CDR3 here is CASSSPVTGVGEQYF. CDR3 bases: TGTGCCAGCAGCTCCCCCGTGACAGGGGTAGGAGAGCAGTACTTC.

The chain employs TRBV19 and TRBJ2-1, with 8 bases aligning to TRBD2. Germline CDR1 and CDR2: LNHDA and SQIVND (reference sequence). This CDR3 is built from 16 residues. The ends lost 7 bases at V and 5 bases at J; junction bases unmatched: 13. Here the CDR3 DNA reads TGTGCCAGTATTTCTCCGGGACTAGGGGTAAACAATGAGCAGTTCTTC. Translated: CASISPGLGVNNEQFF.

This clone has more than one count but fewer than ten. V gene TRBV5-1 combines with J gene TRBJ1-3; 7 bases fit TRBD1. Trimming removed 7 bases from V and 0 bases from J; junction bases left unmatched: 7. CDR1 and CDR2 from the germline V gene are SGHRS and YFSETQ. CDR3 length equals 15 residues. CDR3 sequence reads: CASWDRPSSGNTIYF. Written as DNA, the CDR3 is TGCGCCAGCTGGGACAGACCTAGCTCTGGAAACACCATATATTTT.

This clone came up once. The chain uses TRBV11-3 and TRBJ2-3, with TRBD1 identical over 10 bases. The CDR3 runs 17 residues. Trimming removed 5 bases from V and 1 base from J; junction bases left unmatched: 9. Germline CDR1 and CDR2: SGHNT and YENEEA. The DNA for the CDR3 is TGTGCCAGCAGCCCGAGAGGACAGGGGGAAGGCACAGATACGCAGTATTTT. Its protein is CASSPRGQGEGTDTQYF.

The chain carries TRBV20-1 and TRBJ1-2; 12 nucleotides line up with TRBD1. With 3 bases clipped from V and 4 bases from J, the junction kept 9 bases outside the gene matches. The CDR3 spans 16 residues. The germline V gene encodes CDR1 DFQATT and CDR2 SNEGSKA (reference sequence). DNA of the CDR3: TGCAGTGCTAGTGACCCCGGGACAGGGGGCATCTATGGCTACACCTTC. Residues: CSASDPGTGGIYGYTF.

The chain is built from TRBV21-1 and TRBJ2-3; no check of the table's D call, TRBD2, against the DNA was made. TRBV21-1 is flagged as a pseudogene. CDR3 length equals 20 residues. In DNA, the CDR3 is TGTGCCAGCAGAAACAACTTACTAGCGGGGGAAAGTTCTAGCACAGATACGCAGTATTTT. This sequence encodes CASRNNLLAGESSSTDTQYF.

This rearrangement joins TRBV7-8 to TRBJ1-1; a weak D match, TRBD1 (5 bases). V lost 0 bases to trimming and J lost 6 bases, with 8 bases between them. CDR1 is SGHVS, CDR2 FQNEAQ, per germline. There are 13 residues in the CDR3. CDR3: CASSLAGRAEAFF. In DNA form, the CDR3 reads TGTGCCAGCAGCTTAGCGGGCAGGGCTGAAGCTTTCTTT.

V gene TRBV12-3 or TRBV12-4 combines with J gene TRBJ2-1, with 7 bases aligning to TRBD1. V shed 5 bases, J shed 7 bases, and the junction held 2 bases outside the gene matches. The CDR3 is 12 residues long. The CDR3 reads CASSTRGNEQFF. The CDR3 nucleotides are TGTGCCAGCAGTACCAGGGGGAATGAGCAGTTCTTC.

This clone was picked up one time. Here the CDR3 DNA reads TGTGCCAGCAGTACCCCGGGGGGGGCCCAGTACTTC. This translates into CASSTPGGAQYF. V gene TRBV28 combines with J gene TRBJ2-5; the match to TRBD2 covers 8 bases. CDR1 and CDR2 (germline): MDHEN, SYDVKM. There are 12 residues in the CDR3. Unmatched junction bases numbered 5, after V lost 5 bases and J lost 9 bases.

V and J are TRBV12-3 or TRBV12-4 and TRBJ2-1; 7 bases fit TRBD2. With V trimmed by 4 bases and J by 5 bases, 2 bases remained unmatched. The CDR3 totals 13 residues. CDR3 amino acids: CASSWDYHNEQFF. CDR3 nucleotides: TGTGCCAGCAGTTGGGACTACCACAATGAGCAGTTCTTC.

This clone has a count of ten or more. The chain recombines TRBV4-1 with TRBJ2-7, with 10 bases lining up with TRBD1. Germline CDR1 reads MGHRA; CDR2 reads YSYEKL. With V trimmed by 2 bases and J by 5 bases, 6 bases remained unmatched. CDR3 length: 15 amino acids. The CDR3 reads CASSQTGQGTDEQYF. CDR3 nucleotide sequence: TGCGCCAGCAGCCAAACGGGACAGGGGACCGACGAGCAGTACTTC.

This chain uses TRBV5-1 with TRBJ1-1, with unresolved D. Trimming removed 1 base at V and 3 bases at J, with 10 bases between. CDR3 length equals 14 residues. The germline gives CDR1 SGHRS, CDR2 YFSETQ. CDR3 coding DNA: TGCGCCAGCAGCTTGCCGGGGAGGGACACTGAAGCTTTCTTT. It encodes CASSLPGRDTEAFF.

V gene TRBV7-2 combines with J gene TRBJ1-4; TRBD1 matches at 10 bases. The trim removed 6 bases at V and 8 bases at J, leaving 9 bases unmatched. CDR1 and CDR2 (germline): SGHTA, FQGNSA. This CDR3 is built from 15 residues. The chain's CDR3 is CASSPDRGRSEKLFF. As DNA, the CDR3 is TGTGCCAGCAGTCCAGACAGGGGGCGGTCGGAAAAACTGTTTTTT.

The count of this clone is one. This chain's CDR3 is CASSLKEGYTF. The CDR3, as DNA: TGTGCCAGTAGTTTGAAGGAGGGCTACACCTTC. The rearrangement links TRBV19 to TRBJ1-2; D gene uncertain. The CDR3 extends over 11 amino acids. CDR1 and CDR2 (germline): LNHDA, SQIVND (reference sequence). V was clipped by 5 bases and J by 8 bases, with 9 bases between them. Combining the CDR3 with reference TRBV19 and TRBJ1-2 gives the whole variable domain DGGITQSPKYLFRKEGQNVTLSCEQNLNHDAMYWYRQDPGQGLRLIYYSQIVNDFQKGDIAEGYSVSREKKESFPLTVTSAQKNPTAFYLCASSLKEGYTFGSGTRLTVV.

The CDR3 nucleotides are TGTGCCAGCAGCGTAGATATGAACACTGAAGCTTTCTTT. Protein product: CASSVDMNTEAFF. The chain carries TRBV9 and TRBJ1-1; D is unclear. The CDR3 extends over 13 amino acids. Germline CDR1 reads SGDLS; CDR2 reads YYNGEE. The V gene lost 0 bases and the J gene lost 0 bases, with 3 bases spanning the gap.

The chain couples TRBV19 to TRBJ2-1; 8 bases are shared with TRBD2. This CDR3 has 17 amino acids. Germline trimming cut 6 bases from V and 6 bases from J; bases unmatched to any gene: 16. CDR1 and CDR2 from the germline V gene are LNHDA and SQIVND (reference sequence). CDR3 in DNA: TGTGCCAGTAGCTCAAGGTGGCTTGCGGGGGGCCTCAATGAGCAGTTCTTC. It translates to CASSSRWLAGGLNEQFF.

The chain couples TRBV2 to TRBJ1-3; 7 bases match TRBD1. CDR1 is SNHLY and CDR2 is FYNNEI in the germline V gene. The CDR3 length is 15 residues. V shed 5 bases, J shed 0 bases, and the junction held 4 bases outside the gene matches. CDR3 residues: CASSTGTASGNTIYF. Here the CDR3 DNA reads TGTGCCAGCAGTACAGGGACAGCCTCTGGAAACACCATATATTTT.

The J gene is TRBJ2-5, the V gene TRBV24-1; D uncertain. The germline V gene encodes CDR1 KGHDR and CDR2 SFDVKD. The V and J ends lost 2 bases and 4 bases respectively, with 13 bases between them. The CDR3 has 15 amino acids. The CDR3 region has the DNA TGTGCCACCAGTGATTCCTCCGACATTGGAGAGACCCAGTACTTC. Translation gives CATSDSSDIGETQYF.

V usage is TRBV29-1 and J usage is TRBJ1-1, with D possibly being TRBD1 (5 bases). V was pared by 8 bases and J by 4 bases, with 14 bases between. Per the germline V gene, CDR1 is SQVTM and CDR2 is ANQGSEA. This CDR3 spans 12 amino acids. CDR3 DNA sequence: TGCAGCTTCAGAAGGGGTGGCACTGAAGCTTTCTTT. Encoded protein: CSFRRGGTEAFF.

The V and J genes are TRBV5-1 and TRBJ2-7; TRBD1 aligns across 10 bases. This CDR3 contains 18 residues. Germline V gene sequence: CDR1 SGHRS, CDR2 YFSETQ. J lost 3 bases, V lost 4 bases, and 16 bases had no gene match. The CDR3 sequence is CASSRGDRGPTEIYEQYF. The CDR3 nucleotides are TGCGCCAGCAGCCGTGGGGACAGGGGTCCCACAGAAATCTACGAGCAGTACTTC.

CDR3 DNA sequence: TGTGCCAGCAGCAAGCGACAGGGGGCCACCGGGGAGCTGTTTTTT. This gives the protein CASSKRQGATGELFF. The V call is TRBV11-1, the J call TRBJ2-2; 10 nucleotides align to TRBD1. The ends lost 5 bases at V and 4 bases at J; junction bases unmatched: 4. Germline V gene lookup returns CDR1 SGHAT and CDR2 FQDESV (reference sequence). The CDR3 totals 15 residues.

This clone has only a few counts. This chain connects TRBV19 to TRBJ1-1, with 8 bases fitting TRBD1. The CDR3 totals 15 residues. Germline V gene sequence: CDR1 LNHDA, CDR2 SQIVND (reference sequence). Trimming removed 7 bases from V and 3 bases from J; junction bases left unmatched: 10. Written as DNA, the CDR3 is TGTGCCAGTATGTTGGCAGGGGGCTTCGACACTGAAGCTTTCTTT. Amino acid sequence: CASMLAGGFDTEAFF.

This chain uses TRBV5-4 with TRBJ1-1; possibly TRBD1 for D (6 bases). Trimming shortened V by 4 bases and J by 1 base, and 14 bases separated the two germline ends. The CDR3 spans 15 residues. In germline, CDR1 is SGHNT, CDR2 YYREEE (reference sequence). In DNA form, the CDR3 reads TGTGCCAGCAGCCCGACCCGGGGACAGAACACTGAAGCTTTCTTT. Its protein product is CASSPTRGQNTEAFF.

This chain joins TRBV19 and TRBJ1-5; D is undetermined. Trimming took off 6 bases at V and 2 bases at J, with 11 bases between the two ends. This CDR3 is built from 14 residues. The germline gives CDR1 LNHDA, CDR2 SQIVND (reference sequence). The CDR3 bases are TGTGCCAGTAGCCCACCCGGGGGCAATCAGCCCCAGCATTTT. It specifies CASSPPGGNQPQHF.

In its sample, this clone was seen a few times. The rearrangement joins TRBV6-5 to TRBJ1-1; D not resolved. CDR3 length: 12 amino acids. Per the germline V gene, CDR1 is MNHEY and CDR2 is SVGAGI. The germline V and J ends were trimmed by 2 bases and 1 base, with 2 bases remaining between them. Written as DNA, the CDR3 is TGTGCCAGCAGTTACCGGAACACTGAAGCTTTCTTT. It specifies CASSYRNTEAFF.

The chain couples TRBV19 to TRBJ1-5, with 11 bases aligning to TRBD1. The CDR3 extends over 17 amino acids. The V gene's germline CDR1 is LNHDA and CDR2 SQIVND (reference sequence). The J segment lost 2 bases and the V segment lost 6 bases, leaving 9 bases of the junction unmatched. The CDR3 sequence: CASSGTGGAAGNQPQHF. The CDR3 DNA reads as TGTGCCAGTAGCGGGACAGGGGGAGCCGCCGGCAATCAGCCCCAGCATTTT.

For the CDR3, the DNA is TGTGCCAGCAGCTTAGCGTGGGGAGACTATGGCTACACCTTC. Translated: CASSLAWGDYGYTF. The V gene is TRBV7-2, the J gene TRBJ1-2; D is uncertain. The germline gives CDR1 SGHTA, CDR2 FQGNSA. Trimming stripped 0 bases from V and 3 bases from J, with 8 bases between. The CDR3 runs 14 residues.

The rearrangement links TRBV5-1 to TRBJ2-7; 10 bases align to TRBD2. V gave up 1 base and J gave up 5 bases; unmatched junction bases: 6. Germline CDR1 SGHRS, CDR2 YFSETQ. There are 15 residues in the CDR3. DNA of the CDR3: TGCGCCAGCAGCTTGACTAGCGGGGTCAGCCACGAGCAGTACTTC. This gives the protein CASSLTSGVSHEQYF.

This clone has just a few counts. The chain links TRBV28 to TRBJ2-6; D perhaps matches TRBD1 (5 bases). V was trimmed by 5 bases and J by 0 bases, leaving 8 bases between them. Germline V lookup: CDR1 MDHEN, CDR2 SYDVKM. The CDR3 totals 15 residues. As DNA, the CDR3 is TGTGCCAGCAGTAAAACAGGCTCTGGGGCCAACGTCCTGACTTTC. This encodes CASSKTGSGANVLTF.

The chain recombines TRBV24-1 with TRBJ1-1, with TRBD1 as a possible D gene (6 bases). CDR3 size: 13 residues. Germline CDR1 is KGHDR and CDR2 is SFDVKD. V was shortened by 8 bases and J by 2 bases, with 11 bases between the two germline ends. The CDR3 reads CATKGGANTEAFF. As DNA, the CDR3 is TGTGCCACCAAAGGGGGGGCCAACACTGAAGCTTTCTTT.